Presented here are 13 T cell receptor beta chains from one specimen sequenced in a study of blood T cell repertoires in COVID-19. Profiled with immunoSEQ multiplex PCR; TCRdb holds only in-frame clones, not every one. The table lists over 110,000 clones, about 90% of them singletons, with 1.7% in the top ten. Sequenced sample: peripheral blood. The receptors here all came from a woman in her forties or fifties with acute or convalescent COVID-19.

This clone was seen just once. The rearrangement links TRBV5-4 to TRBJ2-1; TRBD2 agrees at 8 bases. Germline V gene sequence: CDR1 SGHNT, CDR2 YYREEE (reference sequence). V trimming: 3 bases; J trimming: 6 bases; junction bases outside the gene matches: 14. The CDR3 contains 17 residues. CDR3 DNA sequence: TGTGCCAGCAGCTCCACCGTGGGGGGGCTAGCGGGCAATGAGCAGTTCTTC. As protein: CASSSTVGGLAGNEQFF.

The chain recombines TRBV4-1 with TRBJ2-7, with 10 bases identical to TRBD1. Losses at the gene ends were 4 bases for V and 3 bases for J; bases not matched to a gene: 3. Germline V lookup: CDR1 MGHRA, CDR2 YSYEKL. This CDR3 has 14 amino acids. The CDR3 DNA follows: TGCGCCAGCAGCCCGGGACAGGGGATCTACGAGCAGTACTTC. It is translated as CASSPGQGIYEQYF.

The chain couples TRBV7-9 to TRBJ2-1; the match to TRBD2 covers 8 bases. V lost 0 bases to trimming and J lost 3 bases; unmatched junction nucleotides: 4. The CDR3 length is 16 residues. The germline V gene encodes CDR1 SEHNR and CDR2 FQNEAQ (reference sequence). In DNA form, the CDR3 reads TGTGCCAGCAGCTTAGCTTTCCTAGCGGGCTACAATGAGCAGTTCTTC. Its protein is CASSLAFLAGYNEQFF.

The rearrangement links TRBV18 to TRBJ1-1, with 8 bases that match TRBD1. The CDR3 consists of 15 residues. Germline V CDR1 and CDR2: KGHSH, LQKENI. The V gene end was trimmed by 3 bases and the J gene end by 7 bases; junction bases not matched to a gene: 10. The CDR3 protein is CASSPLTDRANEAFF. DNA for the CDR3: TGTGCCAGCTCACCGCTGACGGACAGGGCTAATGAAGCTTTCTTT.

The chain combines TRBV5-1 with TRBJ2-5; TRBD2 aligns across 8 bases. Germline lookup yields CDR1 SGHRS and CDR2 YFSETQ. Trimming removed 0 bases from V and 4 bases from J; junction bases left unmatched: 2. The CDR3 loop spans 14 amino acids. CDR3 loop: CASSLALAGETQYF. CDR3 nucleotides: TGCGCCAGCAGCTTGGCGCTAGCGGGAGAGACCCAGTACTTC.

This chain links TRBV19 with TRBJ1-5, with 7 bases aligning to TRBD1. The V gene's germline CDR1 is LNHDA and CDR2 SQIVND (reference sequence). This CDR3 region has 15 residues. The V segment lost 7 bases and the J segment 4 bases; nucleotides outside the gene matches: 10. This CDR3 reads CASNKPGQPNQPQHF. The CDR3, as DNA: TGTGCCAGTAACAAACCGGGACAGCCTAATCAGCCCCAGCATTTT.

This clone was counted a few times. The chain employs TRBV14 and TRBJ1-3, with D unresolved. V lost 5 bases and J lost 4, with 15 bases in between. Germline CDR1 SGHDN, CDR2 FVKESK. CDR3 length: 15 residues. CDR3 amino acids: CASSKRGSGGNTIYF. Here the CDR3 DNA reads TGTGCCAGCAGCAAACGAGGATCGGGGGGAAACACCATATATTTT.

The rearrangement links TRBV18 to TRBJ1-2, with 7 bases matching TRBD1. The V gene end was trimmed by 2 bases and the J gene end by 8 bases; junction bases not matched to a gene: 11. This CDR3 has 15 amino acids. CDR1 KGHSH and CDR2 LQKENI come from the germline V gene. The CDR3 region has the DNA TGTGCCAGCTCACCAGAGACAGGGTTTTCGGTCGGCTACACCTTC. This encodes CASSPETGFSVGYTF.

The gene calls are TRBV4-1 and TRBJ2-7; TRBD1 is a possible D gene (8 bases). Germline CDR1 is MGHRA and CDR2 is YSYEKL. The V and J ends lost 2 bases and 0 bases respectively, with 20 bases between them. The CDR3 is 18 amino acids. The CDR3 bases are TGCGCCAGCAGCCAATACCGGGGGAGGGACAGGTACTCCTACGAGCAGTACTTC. This gives the protein CASSQYRGRDRYSYEQYF.

This chain links TRBV3-1 (or the pseudogene TRBV3-2) with TRBJ2-5; TRBD1 agrees at 8 bases. V lost 0 bases to trimming and J lost 4 bases; unmatched junction nucleotides: 10. CDR3 length equals 17 residues. Germline CDR1 reads LGHDT; CDR2 reads YNNKEL (reference sequence). The CDR3 DNA reads as TGTGCCAGCAGCCAAGACAAGCAGGACAGGGTCGTAGAGACCCAGTACTTC. This codes for CASSQDKQDRVVETQYF.

This chain joins TRBV5-1 and TRBJ2-1; D remains ambiguous. Germline V gives CDR1 SGHRS, CDR2 YFSETQ. CDR3 length: 12 amino acids. Between the trimmed V and J ends, which lost 0 bases and 6 bases, there was a span of 4 bases. The CDR3 loop reads CASSLELNEQFF. As DNA, the CDR3 is TGCGCCAGCAGCTTGGAGCTCAATGAGCAGTTCTTC.

This clone came up a few times. V usage is TRBV6-4 and J usage is TRBJ1-5; 7 bases agree with TRBD1. This CDR3 has 14 amino acids. Germline lookup yields CDR1 MRHNA and CDR2 SNTAGT. This CDR3 is CEHLDRVQDQPQHF. The CDR3 DNA follows: TGTGAACATTTAGACAGGGTGCAGGATCAGCCCCAGCATTTT.

The chain carries TRBV11-2 and TRBJ1-4; no clear D. The length of the CDR3 is 15 residues. The V gene's germline CDR1 is SGHAT and CDR2 FQNNGV. V lost 0 bases and J lost 6, with 11 bases in between. As DNA, the CDR3 is TGTGCCAGCAGCTTAGAAAGACTGCCCGATGAAAAACTGTTTTTT. Translating gives CASSLERLPDEKLFF. The variable domain in full, completed from reference TRBV11-2 and TRBJ1-4, reads EAGVAQSPRYKIIEKRQSVAFWCNPISGHATLYWYQQILGQGPKLLIQFQNNGVVDDSQLPKDRFSAERLKGVDSTLKIQPAKLEDSAVYLCASSLERLPDEKLFFGSGTQLSVL.